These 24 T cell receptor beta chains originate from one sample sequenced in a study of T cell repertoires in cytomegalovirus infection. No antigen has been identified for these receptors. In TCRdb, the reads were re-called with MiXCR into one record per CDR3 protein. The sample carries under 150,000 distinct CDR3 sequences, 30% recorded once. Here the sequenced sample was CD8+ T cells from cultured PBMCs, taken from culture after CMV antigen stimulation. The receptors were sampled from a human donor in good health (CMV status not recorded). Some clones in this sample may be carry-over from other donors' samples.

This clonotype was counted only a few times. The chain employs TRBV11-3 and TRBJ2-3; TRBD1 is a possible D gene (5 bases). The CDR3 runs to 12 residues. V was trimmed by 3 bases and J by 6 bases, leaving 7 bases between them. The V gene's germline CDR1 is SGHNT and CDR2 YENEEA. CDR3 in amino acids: CASSLGPDTQYF. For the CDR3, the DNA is TGTGCCAGCAGCTTGGGGCCGGATACGCAGTATTTT.

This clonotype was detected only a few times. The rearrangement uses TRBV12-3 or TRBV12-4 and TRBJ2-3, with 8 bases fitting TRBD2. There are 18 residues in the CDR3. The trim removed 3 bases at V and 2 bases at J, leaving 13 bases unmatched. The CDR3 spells CASSFVGGGPPPTDTQYF. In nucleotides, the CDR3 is TGTGCCAGCAGTTTCGTTGGCGGGGGGCCGCCCCCCACAGATACGCAGTATTTT.

The DNA of the CDR3 is TGCGCCAGCAGCCAAGATCAGGTTCCGCGGAGCTATGGCTACACCTTC. As protein: CASSQDQVPRSYGYTF. The chain combines TRBV4-3 with TRBJ1-2; the D is unclear. Germline V gene lookup returns CDR1 LGHNA and CDR2 YSLEER. This CDR3 contains 16 residues. Trimming pared 0 bases from V and 4 bases from J, leaving 15 bases between.

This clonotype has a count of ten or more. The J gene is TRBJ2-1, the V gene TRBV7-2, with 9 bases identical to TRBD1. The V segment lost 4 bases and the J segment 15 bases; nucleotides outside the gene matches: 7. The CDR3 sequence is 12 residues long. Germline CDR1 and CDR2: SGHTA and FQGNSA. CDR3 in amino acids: CASSSVQGARFF. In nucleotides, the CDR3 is TGTGCCAGCAGCTCGGTACAGGGGGCGCGGTTCTTC.

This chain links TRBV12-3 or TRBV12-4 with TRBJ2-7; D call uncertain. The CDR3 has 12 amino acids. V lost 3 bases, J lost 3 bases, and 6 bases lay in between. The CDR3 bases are TGTGCCAGCAGTTTGGCAATCTACGAGCAGTACTTC. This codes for CASSLAIYEQYF.

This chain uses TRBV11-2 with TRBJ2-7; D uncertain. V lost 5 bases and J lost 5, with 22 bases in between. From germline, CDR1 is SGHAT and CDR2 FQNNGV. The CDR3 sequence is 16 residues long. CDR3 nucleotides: TGTGCCAGCAGCCCAGCTGTGGGTCCCCGCGGCGACGAGCAGTACTTC. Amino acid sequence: CASSPAVGPRGDEQYF.

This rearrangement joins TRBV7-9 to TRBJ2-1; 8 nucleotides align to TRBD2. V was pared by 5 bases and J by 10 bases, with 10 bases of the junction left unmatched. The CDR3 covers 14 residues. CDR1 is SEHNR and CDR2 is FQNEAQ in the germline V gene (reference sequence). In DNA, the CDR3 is TGTGCCAGCAGCCATTCCTCCGCTAGCGGGGAGCAGTTCTTC. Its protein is CASSHSSASGEQFF.

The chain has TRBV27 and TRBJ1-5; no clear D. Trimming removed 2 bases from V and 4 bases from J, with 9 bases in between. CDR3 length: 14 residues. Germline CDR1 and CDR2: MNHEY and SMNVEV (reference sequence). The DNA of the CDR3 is TGTGCCAGCAGTTTAGGCGGAACAAATCAGCCCCAGCATTTT. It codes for CASSLGGTNQPQHF.

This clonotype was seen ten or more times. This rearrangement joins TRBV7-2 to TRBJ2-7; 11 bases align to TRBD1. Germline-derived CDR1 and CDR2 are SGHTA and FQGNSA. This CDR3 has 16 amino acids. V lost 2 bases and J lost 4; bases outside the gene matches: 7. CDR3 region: CASSLLGQGARYEQYF. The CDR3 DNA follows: TGTGCCAGCAGCTTACTTGGACAGGGGGCGCGATACGAGCAGTACTTC.

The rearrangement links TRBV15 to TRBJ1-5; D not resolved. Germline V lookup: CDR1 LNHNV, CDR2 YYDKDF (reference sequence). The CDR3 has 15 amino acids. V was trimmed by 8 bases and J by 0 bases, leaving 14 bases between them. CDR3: CATRSILDSNQPQHF. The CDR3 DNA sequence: TGTGCCACCCGTTCCATTCTCGATAGCAATCAGCCCCAGCATTTT.

CDR3 in DNA: TGTGCCAGCAGCCCATCGCGGTATACTGAAGCTTTCTTT. Residues: CASSPSRYTEAFF. The chain joins TRBV7-6 to TRBJ1-1; no clear D. V was trimmed by 5 bases and J by 5 bases, leaving 12 bases between them. Germline values: CDR1 SGHVS, CDR2 FNYEAQ. The CDR3 length is 13 residues.

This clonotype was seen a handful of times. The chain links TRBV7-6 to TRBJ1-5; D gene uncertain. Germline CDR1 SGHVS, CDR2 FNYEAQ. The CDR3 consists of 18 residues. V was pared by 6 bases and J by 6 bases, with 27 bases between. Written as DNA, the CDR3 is TGTGCCAGCAGTAACCGTCCCCCCGACACCCCCGACCTTCAGCCCCAGCATTTT. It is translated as CASSNRPPDTPDLQPQHF.

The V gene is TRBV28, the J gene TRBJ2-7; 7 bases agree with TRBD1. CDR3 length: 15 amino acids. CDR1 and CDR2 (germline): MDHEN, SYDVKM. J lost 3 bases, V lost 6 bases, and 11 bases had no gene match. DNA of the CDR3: TGTGCCAGCAGCTTCCTCGGGACAGTTATCTACGAGCAGTACTTC. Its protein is CASSFLGTVIYEQYF.

CDR3 in DNA: TGTGCCAGCAGCTTAGTCTCGGGCTGGCAAGAGACCCAGTACTTC. Protein: CASSLVSGWQETQYF. This chain uses TRBV7-6 with TRBJ2-5; D remains unclear. Germline V lookup: CDR1 SGHVS, CDR2 FNYEAQ. V was pared by 1 base and J by 2 bases, with 11 bases between. The CDR3 spans 15 residues.

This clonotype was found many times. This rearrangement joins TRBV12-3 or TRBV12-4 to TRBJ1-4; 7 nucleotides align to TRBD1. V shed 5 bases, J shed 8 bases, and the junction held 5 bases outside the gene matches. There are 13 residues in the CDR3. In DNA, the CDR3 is TGTGCCAGCAGTCGTACAGGGGAGGAAAAACTGTTTTTT. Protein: CASSRTGEEKLFF.

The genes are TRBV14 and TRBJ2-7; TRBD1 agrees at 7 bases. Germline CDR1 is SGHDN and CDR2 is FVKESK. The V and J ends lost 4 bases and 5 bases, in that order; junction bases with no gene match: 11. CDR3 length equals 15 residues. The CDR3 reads CASSLPGDSVHEQYF. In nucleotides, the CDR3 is TGTGCCAGCAGCCTTCCCGGGGACAGCGTCCACGAGCAGTACTTC.

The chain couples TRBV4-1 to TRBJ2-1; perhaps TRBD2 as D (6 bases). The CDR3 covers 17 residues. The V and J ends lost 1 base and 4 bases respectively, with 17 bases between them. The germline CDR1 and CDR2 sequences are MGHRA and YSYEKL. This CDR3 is CASSQGGEENRYNEQFF. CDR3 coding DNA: TGCGCCAGCAGCCAAGGGGGGGAGGAGAACAGGTACAATGAGCAGTTCTTC.

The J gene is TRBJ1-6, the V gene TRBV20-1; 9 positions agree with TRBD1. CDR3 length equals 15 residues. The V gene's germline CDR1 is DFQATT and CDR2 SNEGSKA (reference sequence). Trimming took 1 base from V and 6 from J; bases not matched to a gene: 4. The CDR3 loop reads CSARAWTGVNSPLHF. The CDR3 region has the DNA TGCAGTGCTAGAGCATGGACAGGGGTTAATTCACCCCTCCACTTT.

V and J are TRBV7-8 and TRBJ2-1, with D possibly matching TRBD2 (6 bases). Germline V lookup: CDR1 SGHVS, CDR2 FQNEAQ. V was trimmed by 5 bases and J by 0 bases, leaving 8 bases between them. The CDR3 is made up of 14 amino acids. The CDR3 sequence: CASSHGGSYNEQFF. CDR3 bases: TGTGCCAGCAGCCACGGGGGCTCCTACAATGAGCAGTTCTTC.

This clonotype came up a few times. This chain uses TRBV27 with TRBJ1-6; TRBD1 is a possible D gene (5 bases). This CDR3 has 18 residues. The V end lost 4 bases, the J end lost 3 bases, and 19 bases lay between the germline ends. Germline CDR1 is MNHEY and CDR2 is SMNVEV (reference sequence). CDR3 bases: TGTGCCAGCAGTTCCCTATACCGGGACCGCTACTATAATTCACCCCTCCACTTT. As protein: CASSSLYRDRYYNSPLHF.

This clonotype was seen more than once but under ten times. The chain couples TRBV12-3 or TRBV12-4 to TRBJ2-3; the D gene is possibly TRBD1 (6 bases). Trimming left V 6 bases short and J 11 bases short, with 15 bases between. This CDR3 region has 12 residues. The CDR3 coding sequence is TGTGCCAGCAGCCCTCCCCAGGGGATGCAGTATTTT. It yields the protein CASSPPQGMQYF.

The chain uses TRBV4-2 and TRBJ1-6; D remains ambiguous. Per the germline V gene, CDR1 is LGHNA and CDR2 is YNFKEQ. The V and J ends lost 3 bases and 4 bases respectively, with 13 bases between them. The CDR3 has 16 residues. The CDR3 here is CASSQAHQSYNSPLHF. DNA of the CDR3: TGTGCCAGCAGCCAGGCCCACCAGAGTTATAATTCACCCCTCCACTTT.

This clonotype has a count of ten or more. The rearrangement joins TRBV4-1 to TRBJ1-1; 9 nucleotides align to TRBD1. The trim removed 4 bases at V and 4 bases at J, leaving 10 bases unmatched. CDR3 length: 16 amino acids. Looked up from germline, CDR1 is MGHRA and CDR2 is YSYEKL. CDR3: CASSRRTGDFVTEAFF. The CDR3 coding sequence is TGCGCCAGCAGCCGAAGGACAGGGGATTTTGTCACTGAAGCTTTCTTT.

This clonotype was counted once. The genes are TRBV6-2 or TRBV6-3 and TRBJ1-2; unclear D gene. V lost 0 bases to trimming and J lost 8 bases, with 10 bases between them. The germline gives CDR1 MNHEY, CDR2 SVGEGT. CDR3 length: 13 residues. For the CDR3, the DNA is TGTGCCAGCAGTTACTCGAGCGGAAGCGGCTACACCTTC. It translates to CASSYSSGSGYTF.